These 20 T cell receptor beta chains were sequenced from one sample in a study of CD8+ T cells in alopecia areata. The authors extracted RNA and reverse transcribed it into cDNA as the sequencing template. TCRdb keeps only in-frame clones here, not all; method: immunoSEQ multiplex PCR. The table includes over 90,000 clones, 86% detected once. Regarding treatment: oral pan-JAK inhibitor, 5-10 mg twice daily. The material was CD8+ T cells sorted from blood, obtained at roughly week 30, from a patient treated with tofacitinib. These receptor sequences come from a human donor with alopecia areata.

The chain combines TRBV15 with TRBJ2-7; a weak D match, TRBD2 (6 bases). CDR3 length equals 13 residues. V dropped 5 bases and J dropped 1 base, with 9 bases sitting between them. CDR1 is LNHNV and CDR2 is YYDKDF in the germline V gene (reference sequence). Here the CDR3 reads CATSVGGSYEQYF. CDR3 DNA: TGTGCCACCAGCGTGGGGGGTTCCTACGAGCAGTACTTC.

This rearrangement joins TRBV19 to TRBJ2-7, with 14 bases fitting TRBD2. The CDR3 runs to 18 residues. Looked up from germline, CDR1 is LNHDA and CDR2 is SQIVND (reference sequence). V trimming: 4 bases; J trimming: 3 bases; junction bases outside the gene matches: 11. The CDR3 coding sequence is TGTGCCAGTAGTAGGGGATGGGGACTAGCGGGAGAGGACTACGAGCAGTACTTC. This translates into CASSRGWGLAGEDYEQYF.

This clone was recorded only once. The chain has TRBV4-2 and TRBJ2-5; D tentatively reads TRBD1 or TRBD2 (5 bases each). The J call may be incorrect, as the DNA end agrees better with TRBJ2-7. The CDR3 covers 15 residues. From germline, CDR1 is LGHNA and CDR2 YNFKEQ. The CDR3 sequence: CASSPSRGGTYEQYF. The CDR3 DNA reads TGTGCCAGCAGCCCGAGTCGGGGCGGAACCTACGAGCAGTACTTC.

The table lists this clone with a count of one. The chain carries TRBV7-9 and TRBJ2-3; D ambiguous. The V and J ends lost 5 bases and 6 bases respectively, with 6 bases between them. There are 11 residues in the CDR3. Germline CDR1 SEHNR, CDR2 FQNEAQ (reference sequence). CDR3 DNA sequence: TGTGCCAGCAGCCGCAGGGATACGCAGTATTTT. Amino acid sequence: CASSRRDTQYF.

This chain joins TRBV29-1 and TRBJ2-7, with 10 bases aligning to TRBD1. Germline CDR1 SQVTM, CDR2 ANQGSEA. The ends lost 6 bases at V and 0 bases at J; junction bases unmatched: 5. CDR3 length equals 14 residues. CDR3 sequence (DNA): TGCAGCGTGACAGGGGGCGTGGGCTCCTACGAGCAGTACTTC. It encodes CSVTGGVGSYEQYF.

This clone has a handful of counts. The V and J genes are TRBV6-5 and TRBJ1-1; no clear D. The CDR3 runs to 12 residues. The germline V gene has CDR1 MNHEY and CDR2 SVGAGI. V lost 7 bases and J 4 bases, leaving 10 bases between the germline ends. CDR3 sequence: CASIGIPTEAFF. In DNA, the CDR3 is TGTGCCAGCATAGGGATACCCACTGAAGCTTTCTTT.

This clone was seen more than once but under ten times. This chain joins TRBV5-6 and TRBJ1-2; D gene uncertain. CDR3 length: 15 amino acids. Looked up from germline, CDR1 is SGHDT and CDR2 is YYEEEE. V shed 0 bases and J shed 1 base, with 10 bases lying between them. The CDR3 spells CASSLEITDNYGYTF. The CDR3 nucleotides read TGTGCCAGCAGCTTGGAAATAACGGATAACTATGGCTACACCTTC.

The chain couples TRBV2 to TRBJ1-5, with D perhaps TRBD1 (5 bases). The V and J ends lost 4 bases and 1 base respectively, with 8 bases between them. This CDR3 has 14 residues. Germline CDR1 SNHLY, CDR2 FYNNEI. CDR3 in DNA: TGTGCCAGCAGTGGAGGGGACAGCAATCAGCCCCAGCATTTT. It is translated as CASSGGDSNQPQHF. The full variable domain, rest sourced from reference TRBV2 and TRBJ1-5, is EPEVTQTPSHQVTQMGQEVILRCVPISNHLYFYWYRQILGQKVEFLVSFYNNEISEKSEIFDDQFSVERPDGSNFTLKIRSTKLEDSAMYFCASSGGDSNQPQHFGDGTRLSIL.

J is TRBJ1-2 and V is TRBV9, with D maybe TRBD1 (5 bases). The germline V and J ends were trimmed by 3 bases and 4 bases, with 7 bases remaining between them. This CDR3 is built from 12 residues. CDR1 SGDLS and CDR2 YYNGEE come from the germline V gene. The CDR3 is CASSGQLYGYTF. The CDR3 DNA reads TGTGCCAGCAGCGGACAGCTCTATGGCTACACCTTC.

The chain employs TRBV27 and TRBJ2-7; 13 bases match TRBD2. The CDR3 spans 14 residues. The V gene end was trimmed by 4 bases and the J gene end by 4 bases; junction bases not matched to a gene: 1. Germline V CDR1 and CDR2: MNHEY, SMNVEV (reference sequence). For the CDR3, the DNA is TGTGCCAGCAGTTCGGGACTAGCGGGATACGAGCAGTACTTC. Amino acid sequence: CASSSGLAGYEQYF.

This clone has more than one count but fewer than ten. Within the sample, other DNA sequences also encode this same CDR3. The V call is TRBV19, the J call TRBJ2-1; 7 nucleotides line up with TRBD2. Unmatched junction bases numbered 6, after V lost 7 bases and J lost 3 bases. In germline, CDR1 is LNHDA, CDR2 SQIVND (reference sequence). The CDR3 extends over 14 amino acids. The CDR3 protein is CASTPGGDYNEQFF. The CDR3 DNA reads as TGTGCCAGTACCCCGGGGGGAGACTACAATGAGCAGTTCTTC.

The rearrangement links TRBV2 to TRBJ2-1, with 10 bases identical to TRBD2. The V gene's germline CDR1 is SNHLY and CDR2 FYNNEI. The V and J ends lost 7 bases and 4 bases, in that order; junction bases with no gene match: 4. CDR3 length: 14 residues. The CDR3 protein is CASTGTSEYNEQFF. DNA for the CDR3: TGTGCCAGCACCGGGACTAGCGAGTACAATGAGCAGTTCTTC.

This sequence joins TRBV27 and TRBJ1-2; TRBD1 agrees at 9 bases. Germline CDR1 reads MNHEY; CDR2 reads SMNVEV (reference sequence). The trim removed 2 bases at V and 7 bases at J, leaving 5 bases unmatched. The CDR3 extends over 14 amino acids. The CDR3: CASSLLQGAGGYTF. The CDR3 DNA is TGTGCCAGCAGTTTACTACAGGGGGCGGGTGGCTACACCTTC.

The CDR3 spells CASSTRTANSGANVLTF. In DNA, the CDR3 is TGTGCCAGCAGCACCCGGACAGCGAACTCTGGGGCCAACGTCCTGACTTTC. This chain links TRBV9 with TRBJ2-6, with D perhaps matching TRBD1 (6 bases). Germline V lookup: CDR1 SGDLS, CDR2 YYNGEE. The CDR3 is 17 amino acids. Trimming stripped 4 bases from V and 0 bases from J, with 14 bases between.

This chain connects TRBV7-9 to TRBJ2-2; no clear D. CDR3 size: 14 residues. Germline V CDR1 and CDR2: SEHNR, FQNEAQ (reference sequence). V was cut by 2 bases and J by 1 base, with 5 bases left in between. The DNA for the CDR3 is TGTGCCAGCAGCTTATCGTTGAACACCGGGGAGCTGTTTTTT. Amino acid sequence: CASSLSLNTGELFF.

V usage is TRBV6-5 and J usage is TRBJ2-1; 7 nucleotides agree with TRBD2. The V and J ends lost 4 bases and 3 bases, in that order; junction bases with no gene match: 6. This CDR3 region has 15 residues. From germline, CDR1 is MNHEY and CDR2 SVGAGI. The CDR3 nucleotides read TGTGCCAGCAGTTTTGCGGCTAGCGGCTACAATGAGCAGTTCTTC. Residues: CASSFAASGYNEQFF.

CDR3 region: CASRPGTGTFYEQYF. DNA for the CDR3: TGTGCCAGCAGACCCGGGACAGGGACCTTCTACGAGCAGTACTTC. The rearrangement links TRBV6-5 to TRBJ2-7; 9 bases fit TRBD1. The CDR3 covers 15 residues. V gave up 6 bases and J gave up 3 bases; unmatched junction bases: 9. The germline V gene encodes CDR1 MNHEY and CDR2 SVGAGI.

The chain has TRBV9 and TRBJ2-2; D is undetermined. V lost 4 bases to trimming and J lost 5 bases, with 3 bases between them. The CDR3 contains 11 residues. Looked up from germline, CDR1 is SGDLS and CDR2 is YYNGEE. CDR3: CASSRTGELFF. In DNA, the CDR3 is TGTGCCAGCAGCCGGACCGGGGAGCTGTTTTTT.

This chain links TRBV4-1 with TRBJ2-2; possible D gene TRBD2, 6 bases. V was shortened by 4 bases and J by 8 bases, with 14 bases between the two germline ends. In germline, CDR1 is MGHRA, CDR2 YSYEKL. There are 14 residues in the CDR3. The CDR3 loop is CASSLEGGAGELFF. The CDR3 DNA reads TGCGCCAGCAGCCTTGAAGGAGGGGCAGGGGAGCTGTTTTTT.

J is TRBJ2-5 and V is TRBV7-6; 8 nucleotides line up with TRBD1. The germline V gene encodes CDR1 SGHVS and CDR2 FNYEAQ. Trimming removed 7 bases from V and 5 bases from J; junction bases left unmatched: 6. The CDR3 consists of 13 residues. In DNA form, the CDR3 reads TGTGCCAGCACCTCAGGGGGCCCGGAGACCCAGTACTTC. Its translation is CASTSGGPETQYF.